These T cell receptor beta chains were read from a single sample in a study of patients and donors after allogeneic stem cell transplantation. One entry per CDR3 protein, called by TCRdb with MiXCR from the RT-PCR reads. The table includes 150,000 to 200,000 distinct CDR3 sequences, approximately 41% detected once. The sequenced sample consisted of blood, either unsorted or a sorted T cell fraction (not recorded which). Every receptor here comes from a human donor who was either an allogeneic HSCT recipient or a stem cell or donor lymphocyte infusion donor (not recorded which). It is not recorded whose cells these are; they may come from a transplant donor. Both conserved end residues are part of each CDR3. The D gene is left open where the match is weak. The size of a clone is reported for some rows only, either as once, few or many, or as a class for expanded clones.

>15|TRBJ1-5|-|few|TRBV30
CAWKRGIGDNQPQHF
TGTGCCTGGAAGCGGGGGATAGGTGACAATCAGCCCCAGCATTTT
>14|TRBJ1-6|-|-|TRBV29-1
CSAKDSSYNSPLHF
TGCAGCGCCAAGGACAGCTCCTATAATTCACCCCTCCACTTT
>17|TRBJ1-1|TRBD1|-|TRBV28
CASSSIGGTGANTEAFF
TGTGCCAGCAGTTCAATCGGGGGGACAGGGGCGAACACTGAAGCTTTCTTT
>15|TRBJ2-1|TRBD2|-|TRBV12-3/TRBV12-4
CASSYSGRADNEQFF
TGTGCCAGCAGTTATAGCGGGAGAGCTGACAATGAGCAGTTCTTC
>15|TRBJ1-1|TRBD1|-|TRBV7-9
CASSWTGDASTEAFF
TGTGCCAGCAGCTGGACAGGGGACGCGTCCACTGAAGCTTTCTTT
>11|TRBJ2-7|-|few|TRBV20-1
CSARVPYEQYF
TGCAGTGCTAGAGTCCCCTACGAGCAGTACTTC
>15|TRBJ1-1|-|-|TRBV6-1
CASSSQGTMNTEAFF
TGTGCCAGCAGCTCACAGGGCACGATGAACACTGAAGCTTTCTTT
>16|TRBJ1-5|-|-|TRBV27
CASSSLRFNSNQPQHF
TGTGCCAGCAGTTCCCTGAGATTCAATAGCAATCAGCCCCAGCATTTT
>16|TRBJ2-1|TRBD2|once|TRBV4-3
CASSQLGLADYNEQFF
TGCGCCAGCAGCCAACTGGGACTAGCGGACTACAATGAGCAGTTCTTC
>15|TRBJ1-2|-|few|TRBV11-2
CASRPITGKPYGYTF
TGTGCCAGCAGACCAATCACAGGGAAGCCCTATGGCTACACCTTC
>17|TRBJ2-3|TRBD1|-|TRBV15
CATSRDWVTGGVDTQYF
TGTGCCACCAGCAGAGATTGGGTCACAGGGGGAGTAGATACGCAGTATTTT